The clone carrying this T cell receptor (beta chain) has only a few counts. As yet, its antigen is unknown. The data stem from a study of cytomegalovirus exposure and HLA in healthy donors. PCR was performed using 60 Vbeta and 13 Jbeta primers. Data came from immunoSEQ multiplex PCR; TCRdb stores just in-frame clones and leaves some out. The table shows about 93,000 clones, with under 80% occurring only once. General study results and limits: Per published reports, the classifier diagnosed cytomegalovirus status with high specificity and sensitivity. Among the CMV-associated chains, three were confirmed in vitro as specific for CMV antigens. Reported findings show TCR beta sequences accurately forecast HLA-A and HLA-B alleles in most subjects. Most of the TCR beta V segments (in an earlier analysis) were productive either about 87% or about 30% of the time.

The receptor was isolated from a boy aged 5-17 years in good health and CMV-seronegative. The material sequenced was PBMCs.

CDR3 sequence reads: CASSLRLNEQFF. The CDR3, as DNA: TGTGCCAGCAGCTTACGACTCAATGAGCAGTTCTTC. The V and J genes are TRBV7-2 and TRBJ2-1, with D unresolved. V lost 2 bases, J lost 6 bases, and 5 bases lay in between. The CDR3 totals 12 residues. Germline loops: CDR1 SGHTA, CDR2 FQGNSA.